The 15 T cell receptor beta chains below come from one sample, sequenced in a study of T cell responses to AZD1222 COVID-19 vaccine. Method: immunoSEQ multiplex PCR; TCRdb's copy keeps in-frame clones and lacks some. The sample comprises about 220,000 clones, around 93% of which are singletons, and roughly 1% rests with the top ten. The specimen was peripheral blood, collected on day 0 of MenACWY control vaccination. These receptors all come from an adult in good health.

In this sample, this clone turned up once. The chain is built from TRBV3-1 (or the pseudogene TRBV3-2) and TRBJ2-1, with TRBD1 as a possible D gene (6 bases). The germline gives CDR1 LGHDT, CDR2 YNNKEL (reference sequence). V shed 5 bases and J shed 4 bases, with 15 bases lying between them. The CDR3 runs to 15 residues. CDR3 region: CASSYQGSPYNEQFF. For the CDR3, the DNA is TGTGCCAGCAGCTATCAGGGGTCCCCATACAATGAGCAGTTCTTC.

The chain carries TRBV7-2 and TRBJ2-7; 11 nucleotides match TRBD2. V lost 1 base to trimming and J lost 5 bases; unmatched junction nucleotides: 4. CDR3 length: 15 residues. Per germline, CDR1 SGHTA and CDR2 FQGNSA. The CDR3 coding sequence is TGTGCCAGCAGCTTAGTTGGGACTAGCGGACACGAGCAGTACTTC. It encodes CASSLVGTSGHEQYF. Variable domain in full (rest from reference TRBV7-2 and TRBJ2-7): GAGVSQSPSNKVTEKGKDVELRCDPISGHTALYWYRQSLGQGLEFLIYFQGNSAPDKSGLPSDRFSAERTGGSVSTLTIQRTQQEDSAVYLCASSLVGTSGHEQYFGPGTRLTVT.

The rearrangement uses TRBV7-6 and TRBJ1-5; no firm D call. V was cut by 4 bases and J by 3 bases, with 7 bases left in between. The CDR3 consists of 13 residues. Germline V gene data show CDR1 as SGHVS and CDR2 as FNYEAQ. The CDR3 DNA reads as TGTGCCAGCAGCTCCGTATACAATCAGCCCCAGCATTTT. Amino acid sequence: CASSSVYNQPQHF.

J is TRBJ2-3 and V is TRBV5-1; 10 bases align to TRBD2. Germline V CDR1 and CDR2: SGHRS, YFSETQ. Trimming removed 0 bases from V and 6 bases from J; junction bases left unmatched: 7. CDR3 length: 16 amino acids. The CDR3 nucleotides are TGCGCCAGCAGCTTGGGTCTAGCGGGGGACCTGGATACGCAGTATTTT. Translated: CASSLGLAGDLDTQYF.

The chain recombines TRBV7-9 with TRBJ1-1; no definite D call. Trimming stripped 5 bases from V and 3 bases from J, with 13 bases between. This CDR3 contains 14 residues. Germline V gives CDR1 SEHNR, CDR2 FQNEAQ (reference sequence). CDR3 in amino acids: CASSPRPNHTEAFF. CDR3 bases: TGTGCCAGCAGCCCAAGACCGAACCACACTGAAGCTTTCTTT. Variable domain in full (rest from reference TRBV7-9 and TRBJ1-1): DTGVSQNPRHKITKRGQNVTFRCDPISEHNRLYWYRQTLGQGPEFLTYFQNEAQLEKSRLLSDRFSAERPKGSFSTLEIQRTEQGDSAMYLCASSPRPNHTEAFFGQGTRLTVV.

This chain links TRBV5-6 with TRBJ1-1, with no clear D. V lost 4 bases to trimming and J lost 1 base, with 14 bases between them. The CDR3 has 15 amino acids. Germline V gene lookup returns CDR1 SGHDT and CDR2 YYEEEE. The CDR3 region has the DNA TGTGCCAGCAGCCTCATACCACAAGGGAACACTGAAGCTTTCTTT. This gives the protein CASSLIPQGNTEAFF.

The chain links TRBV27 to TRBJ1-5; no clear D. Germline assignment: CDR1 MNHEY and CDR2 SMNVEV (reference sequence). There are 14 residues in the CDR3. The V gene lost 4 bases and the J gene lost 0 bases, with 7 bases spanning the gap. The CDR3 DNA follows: TGTGCCAGCAGTTCCGGATATAGCAATCAGCCCCAGCATTTT. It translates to CASSSGYSNQPQHF.

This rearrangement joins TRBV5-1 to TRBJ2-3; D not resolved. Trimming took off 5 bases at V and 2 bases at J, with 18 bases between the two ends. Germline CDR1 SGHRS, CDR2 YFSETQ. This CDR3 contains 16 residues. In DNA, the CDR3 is TGCGCCAGCAGAGGGCCCGGTCCTTCCCTCACAGATACGCAGTATTTT. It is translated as CASRGPGPSLTDTQYF. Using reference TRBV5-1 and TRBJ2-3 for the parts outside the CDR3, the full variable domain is KAGVTQTPRYLIKTRGQQVTLSCSPISGHRSVSWYQQTPGQGLQFLFEYFSETQRNKGNFPGRFSGRQFSNSRSEMNVSTLELGDSALYLCASRGPGPSLTDTQYFGPGTRLTVL.

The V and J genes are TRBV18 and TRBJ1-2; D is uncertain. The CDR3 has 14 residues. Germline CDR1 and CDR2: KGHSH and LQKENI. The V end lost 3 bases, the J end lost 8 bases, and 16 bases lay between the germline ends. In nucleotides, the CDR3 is TGTGCCAGCTCACCGGATCAGATCTATGTCGGCTACACCTTC. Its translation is CASSPDQIYVGYTF.

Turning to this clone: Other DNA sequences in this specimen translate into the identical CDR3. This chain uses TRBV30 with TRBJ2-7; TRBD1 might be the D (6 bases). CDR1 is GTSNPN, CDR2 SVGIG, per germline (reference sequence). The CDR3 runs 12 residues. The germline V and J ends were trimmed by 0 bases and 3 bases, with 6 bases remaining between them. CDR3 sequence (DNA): TGTGCCTGGAGTGTACAGGGCTACGAGCAGTACTTC. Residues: CAWSVQGYEQYF.

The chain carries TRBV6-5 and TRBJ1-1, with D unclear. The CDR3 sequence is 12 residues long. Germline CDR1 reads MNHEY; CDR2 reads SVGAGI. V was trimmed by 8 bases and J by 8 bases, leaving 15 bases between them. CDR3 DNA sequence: TGTGCCAGCTTCCTCCTTGGAGGGGAAGCTTTCTTT. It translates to CASFLLGGEAFF.

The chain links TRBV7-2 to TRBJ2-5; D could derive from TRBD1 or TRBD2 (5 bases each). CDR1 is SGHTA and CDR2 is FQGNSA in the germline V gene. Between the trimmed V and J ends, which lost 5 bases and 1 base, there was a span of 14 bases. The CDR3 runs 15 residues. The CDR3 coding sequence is TGTGCCAGCAGCACAGCACTTGGGGGCCAAGAGACCCAGTACTTC. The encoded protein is CASSTALGGQETQYF. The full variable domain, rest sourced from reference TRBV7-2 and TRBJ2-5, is GAGVSQSPSNKVTEKGKDVELRCDPISGHTALYWYRQSLGQGLEFLIYFQGNSAPDKSGLPSDRFSAERTGGSVSTLTIQRTQQEDSAVYLCASSTALGGQETQYFGPGTRLLVL.

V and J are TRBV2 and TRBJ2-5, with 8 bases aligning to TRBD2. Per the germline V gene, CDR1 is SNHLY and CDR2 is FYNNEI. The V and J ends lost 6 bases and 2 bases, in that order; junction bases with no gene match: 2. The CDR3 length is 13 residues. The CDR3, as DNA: TGTGCCAGCAGCGGGGGGGTTCAAGAGACCCAGTACTTC. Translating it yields CASSGGVQETQYF.

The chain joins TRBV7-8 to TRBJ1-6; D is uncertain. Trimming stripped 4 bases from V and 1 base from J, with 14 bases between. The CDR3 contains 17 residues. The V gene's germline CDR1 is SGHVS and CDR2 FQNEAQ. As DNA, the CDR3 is TGTGCCAGCAGCTCCTCCCGGTGGGGATCCTATAATTCACCCCTCCACTTT. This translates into CASSSSRWGSYNSPLHF.

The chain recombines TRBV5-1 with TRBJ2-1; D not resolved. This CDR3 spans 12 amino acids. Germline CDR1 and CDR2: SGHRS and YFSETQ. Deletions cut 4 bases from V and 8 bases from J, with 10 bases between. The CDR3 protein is CASSRTLDEQFF. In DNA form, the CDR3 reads TGCGCCAGCAGCAGGACCCTCGATGAGCAGTTCTTC.